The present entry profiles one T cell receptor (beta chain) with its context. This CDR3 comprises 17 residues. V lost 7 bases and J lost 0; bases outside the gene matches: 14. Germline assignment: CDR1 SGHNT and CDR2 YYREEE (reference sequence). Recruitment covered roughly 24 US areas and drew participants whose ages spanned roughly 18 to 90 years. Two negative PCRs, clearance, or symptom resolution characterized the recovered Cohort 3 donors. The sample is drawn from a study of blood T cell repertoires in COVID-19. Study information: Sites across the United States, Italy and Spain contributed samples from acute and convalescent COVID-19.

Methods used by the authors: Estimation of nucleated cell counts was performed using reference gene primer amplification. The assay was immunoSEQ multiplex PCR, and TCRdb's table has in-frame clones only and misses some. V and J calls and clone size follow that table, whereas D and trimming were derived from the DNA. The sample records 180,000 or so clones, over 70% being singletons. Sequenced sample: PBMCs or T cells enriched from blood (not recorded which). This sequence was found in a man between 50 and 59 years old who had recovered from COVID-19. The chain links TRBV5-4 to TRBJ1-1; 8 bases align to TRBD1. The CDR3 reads CASELGNRGTLNTEAFF. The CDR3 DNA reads TGTGCCAGCGAACTTGGGAACAGGGGGACCTTGAACACTGAAGCTTTCTTT.